This note documents a single TCR beta chain sequence. Its antigen remains unidentified. This entry is derived from a study of cytomegalovirus exposure and HLA in healthy donors. General study points: Later analysis identified a missense DCLRE1C variant that was linked to TCR beta V- and J-gene trimming. Fewer than 20,000 TCR beta sequences were associated with HLA alleles at 0.05 false discovery rate in a later analysis. Among CMV-associated TCR beta chains, most appeared HLA-restricted in a later analysis.

The CDR3 contains 15 residues. V lost 5 bases, J lost 3 bases, and 5 bases stayed unmatched. Per germline, CDR1 SGHTA and CDR2 FQGTGA. The primer mix had 60 Vbeta and 13 Jbeta primers. TCRdb's copy holds only in-frame clones and misses some; the assay was immunoSEQ multiplex PCR. The data show about 140,000 clones, roughly four fifths seen once. Sequencing was carried out using PBMCs. This rearrangement joins TRBV7-3 to TRBJ2-2; 8 nucleotides align to TRBD1. This TCR was recovered from a woman aged 45 to 65 in good health and CMV-seropositive. The CDR3: CASSLRTGYTGELFF. CDR3 nucleotide sequence: TGTGCCAGCAGCCTCAGGACAGGGTACACCGGGGAGCTGTTTTTT.